These 17 T cell receptor beta chains came from one sample sequenced in a study of blood T cell repertoires in COVID-19. The table came from immunoSEQ multiplex PCR; TCRdb's copy has only in-frame clones and leaves some out. The sample has 300,000 to 350,000 clones; more than 75% are singletons. The sample comprised PBMCs or T cells enriched from blood (not recorded which). The receptors here all came from a woman under 40 who had recovered from COVID-19.

Comments on this clone: The same CDR3 can be traced to other DNA sequences in this sample. V is TRBV11-2 and J is TRBJ2-7, with 7 nucleotides matching TRBD1. The CDR3 is 12 residues long. After removal of 4 bases from V and 4 bases from J, the junction contained 1 base not matched to a gene. Germline assignment: CDR1 SGHAT and CDR2 FQNNGV. The CDR3 loop reads CASSSTGYEQYF. The CDR3 bases are TGTGCCAGCAGCTCGACAGGGTACGAGCAGTACTTC.

This rearrangement joins TRBV15 to TRBJ2-7; D is possibly TRBD2 (5 bases). The V and J ends lost 0 bases and 0 bases respectively, with 15 bases between them. Germline V gives CDR1 LNHNV, CDR2 YYDKDF (reference sequence). The CDR3 consists of 17 residues. DNA for the CDR3: TGTGCCACCAGCAGAGATCTCAAGACTGGGAGCTCCTACGAGCAGTACTTC. It specifies CATSRDLKTGSSYEQYF.

The chain joins TRBV4-1 to TRBJ1-2, with D perhaps matching TRBD1 (5 bases). The germline CDR1 and CDR2 sequences are MGHRA and YSYEKL. Deletions cut 6 bases from V and 0 bases from J, with 8 bases between. The CDR3 spans 13 residues. Here the CDR3 reads CASRSRANYGYTF. The CDR3 nucleotides are TGCGCCAGCAGATCCAGGGCTAACTATGGCTACACCTTC.

This chain uses TRBV18 with TRBJ2-7; weak D call: TRBD1 (5 bases). Trimming cost V 4 bases and J 7 bases, with 14 bases left between them. Germline values: CDR1 KGHSH, CDR2 LQKENI. This CDR3 is 13 amino acids long. In DNA, the CDR3 is TGTGCCAGCTCACAACTGGACAAGGGTGAGCAGTACTTC. Residues: CASSQLDKGEQYF.

In this sample, this clone turned up a few times. The chain has TRBV7-8 and TRBJ1-2; TRBD1 matches 7 bases. From germline, CDR1 is SGHVS and CDR2 FQNEAQ. This CDR3 contains 17 residues. V lost 5 bases, J lost 0 bases, and 12 bases stayed unmatched. The DNA for the CDR3 is TGTGCCAGCAGCCCCCGTCGGGACAGACCTACTAACTATGGCTACACCTTC. Residues: CASSPRRDRPTNYGYTF.

The V and J genes are TRBV9 and TRBJ2-3; 13 bases align to TRBD2. V lost 4 bases and J lost 3; bases outside the gene matches: 5. CDR1 and CDR2 (germline): SGDLS, YYNGEE. The CDR3 is made up of 16 amino acids. As DNA, the CDR3 is TGTGCCAGCAGCCCTGGACTAGCGGGGGCTACAGATACGCAGTATTTT. It codes for CASSPGLAGATDTQYF.

The rearrangement links TRBV19 to TRBJ1-2; TRBD1 matches 7 bases. Germline V gives CDR1 LNHDA, CDR2 SQIVND (reference sequence). Losses at the gene ends were 6 bases for V and 3 bases for J; bases not matched to a gene: 7. This CDR3 has 14 amino acids. CDR3 amino acids: CASRTQGKHYGYTF. CDR3 DNA sequence: TGTGCCAGTAGGACACAGGGGAAGCACTATGGCTACACCTTC.

This sequence joins TRBV10-3 and TRBJ2-2, with D possibly TRBD2 on 6 matching bases. The ends were cut back, 3 bases at V and 5 bases at J, with 10 bases in the middle. In germline, CDR1 is ENHRY, CDR2 SYGVKD. The CDR3 is made up of 14 amino acids. In DNA form, the CDR3 reads TGTGCCATCAGTGATGCAGGAGGGACCGGGGAGCTGTTTTTT. It yields the protein CAISDAGGTGELFF.

This chain links TRBV27 with TRBJ2-5; 10 bases map to TRBD1. The CDR3 loop spans 15 amino acids. The germline V gene encodes CDR1 MNHEY and CDR2 SMNVEV (reference sequence). Trimming cost V 5 bases and J 2 bases; bases outside gene matches: 5. The CDR3 DNA sequence: TGTGCCAGCAGTCCCCGGGACAGGGGTCAAGAGACCCAGTACTTC. Its protein product is CASSPRDRGQETQYF.

This clone occurred a few times. The chain employs TRBV11-3 and TRBJ2-7, with 10 bases matching TRBD1. Germline V CDR1 and CDR2: SGHNT, YENEEA. The V and J ends lost 3 bases and 3 bases, in that order; junction bases with no gene match: 20. The CDR3 contains 20 residues. CDR3 protein: CASSFPGTGVKANVGYEQYF. In nucleotides, the CDR3 is TGTGCCAGCAGCTTCCCCGGGACAGGGGTCAAAGCCAACGTTGGCTACGAGCAGTACTTC.

The chain links TRBV9 to TRBJ2-7; 10 bases are a match to TRBD1. Trimming removed 4 bases from V and 2 bases from J; junction bases left unmatched: 9. The CDR3 runs 16 residues. From germline, CDR1 is SGDLS and CDR2 YYNGEE. The CDR3 spells CASSFGQGGPTYEQYF. DNA for the CDR3: TGTGCCAGCAGCTTTGGACAGGGGGGCCCTACCTACGAGCAGTACTTC.

The table lists this clone with a count of one. J is TRBJ1-1 and V is TRBV5-1, with TRBD1 matching over 9 bases. The CDR3 has 19 residues. The J segment lost 3 bases and the V segment lost 4 bases, leaving 19 bases of the junction unmatched. The germline V gene encodes CDR1 SGHRS and CDR2 YFSETQ. The CDR3 nucleotides read TGCGCCAGCAGCGTCGGGGTTCGAGGACAGGGGCGAGAGGACACTGAAGCTTTCTTT. It is translated as CASSVGVRGQGREDTEAFF.

This clone came up once. The CDR3 sequence is CASSSPGQGMADTQYF. As DNA, the CDR3 is TGTGCCAGCAGCTCCCCGGGACAGGGGATGGCAGATACGCAGTATTTT. This chain links TRBV7-9 with TRBJ2-3, with TRBD1 identical over 10 bases. There are 16 residues in the CDR3. The V segment lost 4 bases and the J segment 4 bases; nucleotides outside the gene matches: 8. Per germline, CDR1 SEHNR and CDR2 FQNEAQ (reference sequence).

V usage is TRBV5-4 and J usage is TRBJ1-6, with 10 bases identical to TRBD1. Germline lookup yields CDR1 SGHNT and CDR2 YYREEE (reference sequence). The CDR3 is 16 residues long. V lost 4 bases to trimming and J lost 7 bases; unmatched junction nucleotides: 8. Here the CDR3 DNA reads TGTGCCAGCAGCACAGATTGGACAGGGGGGAATTCACCCCTCCACTTT. This sequence encodes CASSTDWTGGNSPLHF.

J is TRBJ2-7 and V is TRBV7-6; D remains ambiguous. Trimming removed 0 bases from V and 1 base from J, with 4 bases in between. Germline V gene lookup returns CDR1 SGHVS and CDR2 FNYEAQ. This CDR3 has 13 amino acids. Here the CDR3 DNA reads TGTGCCAGCAGCTTAGCCCAGTCCTACGAGCAGTACTTC. Encoded protein: CASSLAQSYEQYF.

The genes are TRBV28 and TRBJ1-2; TRBD1 aligns across 7 bases. After removal of 5 bases from V and 7 bases from J, the junction contained 7 bases not matched to a gene. Per the germline V gene, CDR1 is MDHEN and CDR2 is SYDVKM. The CDR3 spans 13 residues. The CDR3 DNA sequence: TGTGCCAGCAGTAGAGGACAGGATGGTGGCTACACCTTC. Amino acid sequence: CASSRGQDGGYTF.

The chain carries TRBV30 and TRBJ2-5; 9 nucleotides align to TRBD2. Germline CDR1 reads GTSNPN; CDR2 reads SVGIG (reference sequence). V shed 7 bases and J 4 bases; nucleotides not matched to a gene: 10. This CDR3 is 14 amino acids long. As DNA, the CDR3 is TGTGCCTCTATACACGGCGGGGGGGGAGAGACCCAGTACTTC. Protein sequence: CASIHGGGGETQYF.